Sequencing of this T cell receptor beta chain was carried out in a study of blood T cell repertoires in COVID-19. Study overall: From the United States, Italy and Spain came samples of acute and convalescent COVID-19.

In the original analysis: Cell counts per sample came from amplifying reference gene primers. Assay: immunoSEQ multiplex PCR; the TCRdb copy retains only in-frame clones and omits some. The DNA gave D and trimming, while V, J and clone size come from that table. The data hold approximately 200,000 clones, with less than 85% observed a single time. This CDR3 region has 17 residues. CDR1 and CDR2 from the germline V gene are SGHTA and FQGNSA. Trimming left V 0 bases short and J 9 bases short, with 20 bases between. This clone showed up just once. This sequence originates from a woman aged 50 to 60 with acute or convalescent COVID-19. V and J are TRBV7-2 and TRBJ1-4, with D perhaps TRBD1 (5 bases). The specimen was peripheral blood. This CDR3 is CASSLAPTGRGLKKLFF. The CDR3, as DNA: TGTGCCAGCAGCTTAGCGCCAACCGGGAGGGGATTGAAAAAACTGTTTTTT.